The clone carrying this T cell receptor beta chain was found many times. Its antigen is still unknown. TCRdb re-derived calls from the reads in MiXCR, one entry per CDR3 protein. The profile covers approximately 490,000 distinct CDR3 sequences, with 11% appearing a single time and roughly 10% taken by the ten largest. These data belong to a study of T cell repertoires in cytomegalovirus infection. Study details: Public signatures in TCR beta pointed to CMV infection and matching HLA type.

V trimming: 5 bases; J trimming: 4 bases; junction bases outside the gene matches: 10. The CDR3 spans 16 residues. Germline V lookup: CDR1 SGHVS, CDR2 FQNEAQ. Whole-study results and caveats: Dominant in the ex vivo response were TCR beta clonotypes restricted by HLA-C and specific for CMV.

The sequence came from a human donor in good health (CMV status not recorded). Some clones in this sample may be carry-over from other donors' samples. Sample: PBMCs. The J gene is TRBJ2-2, the V gene TRBV7-8; the match to TRBD1 covers 7 bases. The CDR3 sequence: CASSLEGQSGTGELFF. CDR3 nucleotide sequence: TGTGCCAGCAGCCTAGAGGGACAGTCGGGCACCGGGGAGCTGTTTTTT.